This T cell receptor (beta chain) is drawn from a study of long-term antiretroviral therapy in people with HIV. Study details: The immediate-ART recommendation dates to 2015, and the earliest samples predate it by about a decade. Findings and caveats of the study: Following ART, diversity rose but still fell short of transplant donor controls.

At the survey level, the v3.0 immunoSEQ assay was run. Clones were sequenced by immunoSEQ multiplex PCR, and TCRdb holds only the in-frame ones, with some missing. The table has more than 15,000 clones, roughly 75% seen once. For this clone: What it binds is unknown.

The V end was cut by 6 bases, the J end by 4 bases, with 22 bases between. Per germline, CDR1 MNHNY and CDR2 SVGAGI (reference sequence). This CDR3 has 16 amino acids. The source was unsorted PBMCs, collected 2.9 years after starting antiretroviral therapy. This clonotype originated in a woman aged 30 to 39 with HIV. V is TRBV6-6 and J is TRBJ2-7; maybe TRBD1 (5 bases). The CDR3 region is CASRAGHQMATYEQYF. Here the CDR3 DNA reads TGTGCCAGCAGAGCTGGACACCAGATGGCTACTTACGAGCAGTACTTC.